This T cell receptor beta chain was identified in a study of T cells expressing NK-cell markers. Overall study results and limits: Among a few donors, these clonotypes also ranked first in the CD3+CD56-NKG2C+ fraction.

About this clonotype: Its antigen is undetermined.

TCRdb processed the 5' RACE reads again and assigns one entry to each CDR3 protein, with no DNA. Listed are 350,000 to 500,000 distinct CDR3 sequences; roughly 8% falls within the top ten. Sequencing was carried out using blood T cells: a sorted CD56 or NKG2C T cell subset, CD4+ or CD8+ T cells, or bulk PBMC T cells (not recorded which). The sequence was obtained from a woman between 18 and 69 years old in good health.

The CDR3: CASSLATGAAGEQYF. The chain has TRBV5-1 and TRBJ2-7; checking the TCRdb D call of TRBD1 is not possible without DNA. This CDR3 is 15 amino acids long. Germline-derived CDR1 and CDR2 are SGHRS and YFSETQ.